The 25 T cell receptor beta chains reported below all come from one sample, sequenced in a study of blood T cells in healthy people across ages (dated by TCRdb to between 2014 and 2016). Libraries were made using 5' RACE. A second PCR of roughly 6 to 11 cycles was run with a J-beta primer mix and a sample-barcoded 5' primer. TCRdb reprocessing: public reads trimmed at Q25 with fastp, clones called with MiXCR, in-frame beta chains kept. Here each entry gathers all rows of one CDR3 protein and keeps the most common genes and DNA. This sample has fewer than 2,000,000 distinct CDR3 sequences in its table, and roughly 43% of those were observed once. Together, the top ten hold 23% of the sample. Sequencing was performed on blood. Every receptor here comes from a human donor in good health.

V is TRBV9 and J is TRBJ2-1, with D perhaps given as TRBD1 or TRBD2 (5 bases each). Germline V lookup: CDR1 SGDLS, CDR2 YYNGEE. The CDR3 consists of 15 residues. Deletions cut 0 bases from V and 7 bases from J, with 14 bases between. CDR3 amino acids: CASSVGGNGVNEQFF. The CDR3, as DNA: TGTGCCAGCAGCGTAGGGGGGAATGGAGTAAATGAGCAGTTCTTC.

The chain employs TRBV20-1 and TRBJ2-1; D is possibly TRBD1 or TRBD2 (5 bases each). The length of the CDR3 is 16 residues. V shed 3 bases and J shed 1 base, with 16 bases lying between them. Germline CDR1 is DFQATT and CDR2 is SNEGSKA (reference sequence). The CDR3 coding sequence is TGCAGTGCTAGCCCCTTGAGGGGCAGATCCTACAATGAGCAGTTCTTC. It specifies CSASPLRGRSYNEQFF.

The chain couples TRBV5-6 to TRBJ2-7; D is perhaps TRBD1 or TRBD2 (5 bases each). Between the trimmed V and J ends, which lost 0 bases and 12 bases, there was a span of 13 bases. The CDR3 runs to 12 residues. The germline V gene encodes CDR1 SGHDT and CDR2 YYEEEE. CDR3 protein: CASSLAGAVPYF. The CDR3 coding sequence is TGTGCCAGCAGCTTGGCCGGGGCAGTGCCGTACTTC.

The table lists this clonotype with a few counts. V and J are TRBV6-5 and TRBJ1-6; unclear D gene. The germline V gene has CDR1 MNHEY and CDR2 SVGAGI. Trimming removed 8 bases from V and 7 bases from J, with 12 bases in between. CDR3 size: 13 residues. The CDR3, as DNA: TGTGCCAGCCCGGATAAGGGAAATTCACCCCTCCACTTT. Protein sequence: CASPDKGNSPLHF.

V is TRBV4-2 and J is TRBJ2-5; 14 bases fit TRBD2. The CDR3 has 18 amino acids. Unmatched junction bases numbered 10, after V lost 4 bases and J lost 3 bases. Germline CDR1 LGHNA, CDR2 YNFKEQ. CDR3 sequence (DNA): TGTGCCAGCAGCCTAACCGGGACTAGCGGGGGCCTGGAAGAGACCCAGTACTTC. It specifies CASSLTGTSGGLEETQYF.

With regard to this clonotype: An end of the junction does not agree with germline; a read error may underlie this. The rearrangement uses TRBV12-3 or TRBV12-4 and TRBJ2-3; D gene ambiguous. The length of the CDR3 is 11 residues. This CDR3 is CAGSIADTQYF. For the CDR3, the DNA is TGTGCCGGCAGCATAGCAGATACGCAGTATTTT.

This clonotype was seen a few times. The J gene is TRBJ1-2, the V gene TRBV21-1; the D segment call TRBD1 is taken from the table without a DNA check. TRBV21-1 is reported as a pseudogene. CDR3 size: 12 residues. The DNA for the CDR3 is TGTGCCAGCATCCCGGGACATTGGGGCTACACCTTC. Residues: CASIPGHWGYTF.

About this clonotype: A junction end diverges from the germline sequence, so it may reflect a read error. CDR3 sequence reads: CASRLTGGETLYF. The DNA for the CDR3 is TGTGCCAGCAGGCTGACCGGCGGGGAGACCCTGTACTTC. The chain has TRBV7-2 and TRBJ2-5; D perhaps matches TRBD2 (6 bases). Germline V CDR1 and CDR2: SGHTA, FQGNSA. This CDR3 is built from 13 residues.

CDR3 loop: CSARDLTSSDTQYF. The CDR3 DNA reads as TGCAGTGCTAGAGATCTTACTAGCTCAGATACGCAGTATTTT. The chain recombines TRBV20-1 with TRBJ2-3; D is perhaps TRBD2 (6 bases). Germline loops: CDR1 DFQATT, CDR2 SNEGSKA (reference sequence). The CDR3 loop spans 14 amino acids. V lost 0 bases and J lost 4, with 11 bases in between.

This clonotype occurred a few times. J is TRBJ1-5 and V is TRBV7-2; D not certain. V lost 1 base and J 7 bases, leaving 14 bases between the germline ends. This CDR3 comprises 15 residues. Germline loops: CDR1 SGHTA, CDR2 FQGNSA. The CDR3 loop is CASSLGPGQRQPQHF. Written as DNA, the CDR3 is TGTGCCAGCAGCTTAGGTCCAGGCCAGCGGCAGCCCCAGCATTTT.

This clonotype has more than one count but fewer than ten. The rearrangement links TRBV4-3 to TRBJ1-2; a possible D gene is TRBD1 (6 bases). Looked up from germline, CDR1 is LGHNA and CDR2 is YSLEER. The CDR3 runs 15 residues. V was clipped by 0 bases and J by 5 bases, with 13 bases between them. The CDR3 is CASSQDPGVGYGYTF. The CDR3 coding sequence is TGCGCCAGCAGCCAAGATCCAGGGGTGGGTTATGGCTACACCTTC.

This clonotype appeared a single time. The chain joins TRBV7-8 to TRBJ1-2; the D gene is possibly TRBD1 (6 bases). V was cut by 3 bases and J by 2 bases, with 10 bases left in between. CDR1 is SGHVS and CDR2 is FQNEAQ in the germline V gene. The CDR3 totals 14 residues. In DNA form, the CDR3 reads TGTGCCAGCAGCTTTGACAGGCTAAACTATGGCTACACCTTC. Translated, it gives CASSFDRLNYGYTF.

This clonotype has a handful of counts. The rearrangement joins TRBV7-9 to TRBJ1-6; D may be TRBD1 (5 bases). Germline-derived CDR1 and CDR2 are SEHNR and FQNEAQ (reference sequence). This CDR3 spans 18 amino acids. The V and J ends lost 2 bases and 0 bases respectively, with 14 bases between them. Here the CDR3 reads CASSLSGGSGSYNSPLHF. The DNA of the CDR3 is TGTGCCAGCAGCTTAAGTGGGGGGTCCGGCTCCTATAATTCACCCCTCCACTTT.

The chain recombines TRBV28 with TRBJ1-6; TRBD1 matches at 7 bases. This CDR3 spans 14 amino acids. Germline values: CDR1 MDHEN, CDR2 SYDVKM. DNA of the CDR3: TGTGTCAGGGCAAGGGGGCCCTATAATTCACCCCTCCACTTT. Encoded protein: CVRARGPYNSPLHF.

The rearrangement joins TRBV5-1 to TRBJ2-7; TRBD1 aligns across 9 bases. Germline assignment: CDR1 SGHRS and CDR2 YFSETQ. Trimming took 5 bases from V and 4 from J; bases not matched to a gene: 10. The CDR3 totals 15 residues. The CDR3 is CASRNTGTGSYEQYF. The CDR3 bases are TGCGCCAGCAGGAACACCGGGACAGGGAGTTACGAGCAGTACTTC.

The sample holds a few counts of this clonotype. The chain links TRBV4-1 to TRBJ2-3; D unclear. This CDR3 is 13 amino acids long. V was shortened by 3 bases and J by 6 bases, with 10 bases between the two germline ends. Germline-derived CDR1 and CDR2 are MGHRA and YSYEKL. The CDR3 protein is CASSQKQVDTQYF. CDR3 coding DNA: TGCGCCAGCAGCCAGAAGCAGGTTGATACGCAGTATTTT.

The sample holds one count of this clonotype. This chain uses TRBV4-2 with TRBJ2-1, with D uncertain. Germline CDR1 is LGHNA and CDR2 is YNFKEQ. V lost 4 bases and J lost 7, with 14 bases in between. There are 14 residues in the CDR3. Here the CDR3 reads CASSPTIRVNEQFF. The CDR3 DNA is TGTGCCAGCAGCCCGACAATCCGAGTTAATGAGCAGTTCTTC.

V and J are TRBV6-5 and TRBJ1-1; 8 bases align to TRBD1. Germline CDR1 and CDR2: MNHEY and SVGAGI. The CDR3 covers 17 residues. The ends lost 2 bases at V and 3 bases at J; junction bases unmatched: 11. The CDR3 is CASSYRQSQGADTEAFF. The CDR3 DNA is TGTGCCAGCAGTTACCGTCAGTCCCAGGGGGCGGACACTGAAGCTTTCTTT.

This clonotype was found a few times. The chain uses TRBV7-2 and TRBJ2-3, with D possibly being TRBD2 (6 bases). V was clipped by 5 bases and J by 4 bases, with 16 bases between them. CDR1 and CDR2 (germline): SGHTA, FQGNSA. This CDR3 has 15 amino acids. In DNA form, the CDR3 reads TGTGCCAGCAGCCCGGGACTCCCAAGTGCAGATACGCAGTATTTT. Amino acid sequence: CASSPGLPSADTQYF.

This clonotype was seen a handful of times. The J gene is TRBJ1-1, the V gene TRBV5-1; possible D gene TRBD1, 5 bases. Germline CDR1 is SGHRS and CDR2 is YFSETQ. The V and J ends lost 1 base and 3 bases respectively, with 16 bases between them. The CDR3 length is 16 residues. CDR3 residues: CASSLRGTPRYTEAFF. In DNA, the CDR3 is TGCGCCAGCAGCTTGAGGGGCACCCCGCGCTACACTGAAGCTTTCTTT.

The CDR3 loop is CASSRGVDNEQFF. Written as DNA, the CDR3 is TGTGCCAGTAGTCGGGGGGTGGACAATGAGCAGTTCTTC. This chain uses TRBV19 with TRBJ2-1; 7 nucleotides align to TRBD2. With 5 bases clipped from V and 5 bases from J, the junction kept 3 bases outside the gene matches. This CDR3 is built from 13 residues. Germline CDR1 is LNHDA and CDR2 is SQIVND (reference sequence). Variable domain in full (rest from reference TRBV19 and TRBJ2-1): DGGITQSPKYLFRKEGQNVTLSCEQNLNHDAMYWYRQDPGQGLRLIYYSQIVNDFQKGDIAEGYSVSREKKESFPLTVTSAQKNPTAFYLCASSRGVDNEQFFGPGTRLTVL.

V gene TRBV12-5 combines with J gene TRBJ1-5; D gene unclear. The CDR3 has 17 amino acids. Germline assignment: CDR1 LGHNT and CDR2 FRNRAP. V was shortened by 0 bases and J by 0 bases, with 12 bases between the two germline ends. CDR3 protein: CASGLVFTDLSNQPQHF. The CDR3 DNA reads as TGTGCTAGTGGTTTGGTATTCACGGACCTTAGCAATCAGCCCCAGCATTTT.

This clonotype has just a few counts. The chain is built from TRBV7-9 and TRBJ2-5, with D perhaps matching TRBD1 (5 bases). Germline CDR1 and CDR2: SEHNR and FQNEAQ (reference sequence). There are 15 residues in the CDR3. V lost 6 bases and J lost 5, with 19 bases in between. The DNA for the CDR3 is TGTGCCAGCAGTTCCCCCGGACACCGGCTGGAGACCCAGTACTTC. Protein sequence: CASSSPGHRLETQYF.

This clonotype has just one count. This chain uses TRBV7-2 with TRBJ2-3; 9 nucleotides line up with TRBD1. This CDR3 has 17 amino acids. V lost 1 base to trimming and J lost 2 bases; unmatched junction nucleotides: 7. The germline CDR1 and CDR2 sequences are SGHTA and FQGNSA. As DNA, the CDR3 is TGTGCCAGCAGCTTAGTAGGGACAGGGACTATCACAGATACGCAGTATTTT. Protein: CASSLVGTGTITDTQYF. The full variable domain, completed using reference TRBV7-2 and TRBJ2-3, is GAGVSQSPSNKVTEKGKDVELRCDPISGHTALYWYRQSLGQGLEFLIYFQGNSAPDKSGLPSDRFSAERTGGSVSTLTIQRTQQEDSAVYLCASSLVGTGTITDTQYFGPGTRLTVL.

This clonotype was observed a handful of times. The gene calls are TRBV7-2 and TRBJ2-3; no reliable D call. The CDR3 is 14 residues long. Germline V gene sequence: CDR1 SGHTA, CDR2 FQGNSA. V lost 0 bases and J lost 2, with 6 bases in between. This CDR3 reads CASSLAQFTDTQYF. The CDR3 DNA follows: TGTGCCAGCAGCTTAGCCCAGTTCACAGATACGCAGTATTTT.